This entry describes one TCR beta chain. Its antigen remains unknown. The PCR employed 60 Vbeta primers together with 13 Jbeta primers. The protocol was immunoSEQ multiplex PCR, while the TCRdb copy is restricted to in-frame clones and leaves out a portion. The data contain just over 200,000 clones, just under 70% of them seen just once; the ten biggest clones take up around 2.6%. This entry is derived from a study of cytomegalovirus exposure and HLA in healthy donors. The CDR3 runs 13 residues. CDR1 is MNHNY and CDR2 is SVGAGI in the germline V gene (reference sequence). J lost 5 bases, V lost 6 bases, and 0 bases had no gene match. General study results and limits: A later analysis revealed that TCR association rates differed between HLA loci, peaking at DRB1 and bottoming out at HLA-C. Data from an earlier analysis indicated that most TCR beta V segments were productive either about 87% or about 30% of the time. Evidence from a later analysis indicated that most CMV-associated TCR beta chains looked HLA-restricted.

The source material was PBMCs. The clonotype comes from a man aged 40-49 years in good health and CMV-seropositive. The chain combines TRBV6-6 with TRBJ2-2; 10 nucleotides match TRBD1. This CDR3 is CASRGQGTGELFF. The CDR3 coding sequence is TGTGCCAGCAGGGGACAGGGGACCGGGGAGCTGTTTTTT.